The entry below describes one T cell receptor (beta chain). Its antigen is still unknown. Germline loops: CDR1 MNHEY, CDR2 SVGEGT. The CDR3 contains 16 residues. V was clipped by 2 bases and J by 4 bases, with 15 bases between them. This record comes from a study of T cell responses to AZD1222 COVID-19 vaccine. Study findings and constraints: Nearly half of spike-specific TCRs reportedly target variant regions that are unmutated in the B.1.351 and B.1.1.7 variants.

Assay used: immunoSEQ multiplex PCR; TCRdb lists only in-frame clones, some missing. The table lists under 150,000 clones. The source is an adult in good health. The chain employs TRBV6-2 or TRBV6-3 and TRBJ2-1; D may correspond to TRBD1 or TRBD2 (5 bases each). The sequenced sample was peripheral blood. The CDR3 sequence: CASSYEPGTIYNEQFF. The CDR3 nucleotides are TGTGCCAGCAGTTACGAGCCAGGGACGATTTACAATGAGCAGTTCTTC.